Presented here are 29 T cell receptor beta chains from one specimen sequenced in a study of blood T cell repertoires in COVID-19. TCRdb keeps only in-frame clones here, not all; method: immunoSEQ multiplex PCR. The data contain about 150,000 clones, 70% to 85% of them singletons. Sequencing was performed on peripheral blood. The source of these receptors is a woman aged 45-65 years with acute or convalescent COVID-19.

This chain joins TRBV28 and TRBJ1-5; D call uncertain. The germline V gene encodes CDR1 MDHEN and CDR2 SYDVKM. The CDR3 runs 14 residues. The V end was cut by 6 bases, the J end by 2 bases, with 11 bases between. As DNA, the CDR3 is TGTGCCAGCAGCCGCGGGCCCGGCAATCAGCCCCAGCATTTT. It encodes CASSRGPGNQPQHF.

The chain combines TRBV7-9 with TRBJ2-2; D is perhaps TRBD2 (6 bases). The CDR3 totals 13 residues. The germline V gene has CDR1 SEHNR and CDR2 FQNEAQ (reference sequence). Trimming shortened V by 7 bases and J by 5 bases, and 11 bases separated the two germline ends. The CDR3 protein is CASMTGETGELFF. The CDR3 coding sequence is TGTGCCAGCATGACGGGAGAGACCGGGGAGCTGTTTTTT.

The CDR3 nucleotides read TGTGCCAGCAGCCAGAACGAGGAGCTTAATGAAAAACTGTTTTTT. Encoded protein: CASSQNEELNEKLFF. The rearrangement links TRBV14 to TRBJ1-4; no reliable D call. Trimming shortened V by 3 bases and J by 4 bases, and 12 bases separated the two germline ends. The CDR3 spans 15 residues. Germline assignment: CDR1 SGHDN and CDR2 FVKESK. Full variable domain (outside the CDR3, taken from reference TRBV14 and TRBJ1-4): EAGVTQFPSHSVIEKGQTVTLRCDPISGHDNLYWYRRVMGKEIKFLLHFVKESKQDESGMPNNRFLAERTGGTYSTLKVQPAELEDSGVYFCASSQNEELNEKLFFGSGTQLSVL.

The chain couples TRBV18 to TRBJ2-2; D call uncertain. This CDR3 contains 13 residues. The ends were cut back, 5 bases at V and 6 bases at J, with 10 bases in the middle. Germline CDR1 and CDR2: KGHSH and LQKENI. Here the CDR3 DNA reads TGTGCCAGCTCATCAGGCCGCGCCGGGGAGCTGTTTTTT. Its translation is CASSSGRAGELFF.

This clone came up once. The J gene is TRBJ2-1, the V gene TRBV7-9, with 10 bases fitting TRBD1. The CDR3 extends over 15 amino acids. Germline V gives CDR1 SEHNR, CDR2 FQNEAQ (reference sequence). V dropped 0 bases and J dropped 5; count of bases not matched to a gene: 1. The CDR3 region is CASSLAGTGDNEQFF. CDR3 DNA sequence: TGTGCCAGCAGCTTAGCCGGGACAGGGGACAATGAGCAGTTCTTC.

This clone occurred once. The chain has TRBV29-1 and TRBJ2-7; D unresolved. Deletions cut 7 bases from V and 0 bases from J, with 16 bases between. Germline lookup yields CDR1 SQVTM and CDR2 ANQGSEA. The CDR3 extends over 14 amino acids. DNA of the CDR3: TGCAGCGGGGGTAACGGGTTGGCCTCCTACGAGCAGTACTTC. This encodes CSGGNGLASYEQYF.

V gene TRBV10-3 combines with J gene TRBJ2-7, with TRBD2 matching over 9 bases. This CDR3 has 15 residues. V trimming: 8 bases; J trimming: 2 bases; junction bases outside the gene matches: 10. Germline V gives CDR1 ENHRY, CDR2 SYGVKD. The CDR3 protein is CAISPGLAGPYEQYF. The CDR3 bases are TGTGCCATCTCCCCGGGGCTAGCGGGACCCTACGAGCAGTACTTC.

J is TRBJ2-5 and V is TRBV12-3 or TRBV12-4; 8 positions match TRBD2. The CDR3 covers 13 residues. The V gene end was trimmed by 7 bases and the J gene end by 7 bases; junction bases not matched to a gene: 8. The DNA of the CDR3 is TGTGCCAGCACCTCGGGGGGGCGGGGGACCCAGTACTTC. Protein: CASTSGGRGTQYF.

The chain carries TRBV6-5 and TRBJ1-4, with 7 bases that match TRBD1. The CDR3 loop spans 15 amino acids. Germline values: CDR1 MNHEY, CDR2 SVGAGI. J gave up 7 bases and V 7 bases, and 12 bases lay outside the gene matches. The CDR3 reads CASTNTGAQIEKLFF. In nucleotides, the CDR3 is TGTGCCAGCACCAATACAGGGGCGCAGATTGAAAAACTGTTTTTT.

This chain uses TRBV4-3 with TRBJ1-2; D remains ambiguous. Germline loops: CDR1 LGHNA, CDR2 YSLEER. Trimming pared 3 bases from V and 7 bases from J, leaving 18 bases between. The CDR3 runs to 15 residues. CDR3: CASSQVAMVSSGYTF. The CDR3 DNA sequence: TGCGCCAGCAGCCAGGTCGCTATGGTTTCGAGTGGCTACACCTTC.

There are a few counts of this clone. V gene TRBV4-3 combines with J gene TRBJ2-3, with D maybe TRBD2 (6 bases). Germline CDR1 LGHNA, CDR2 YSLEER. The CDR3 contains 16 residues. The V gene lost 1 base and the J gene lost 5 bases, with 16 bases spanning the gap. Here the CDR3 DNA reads TGCGCCAGCAGCCAAGTGGGCGTTGGGGGGAGAGATACGCAGTATTTT. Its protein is CASSQVGVGGRDTQYF.

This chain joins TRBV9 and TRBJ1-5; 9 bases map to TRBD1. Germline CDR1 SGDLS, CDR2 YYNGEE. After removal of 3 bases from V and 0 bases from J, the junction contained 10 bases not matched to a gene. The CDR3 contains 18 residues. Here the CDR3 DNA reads TGTGCCAGCAGCGGCGGGACAGGGCTGTTGGGTAGCAATCAGCCCCAGCATTTT. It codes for CASSGGTGLLGSNQPQHF.

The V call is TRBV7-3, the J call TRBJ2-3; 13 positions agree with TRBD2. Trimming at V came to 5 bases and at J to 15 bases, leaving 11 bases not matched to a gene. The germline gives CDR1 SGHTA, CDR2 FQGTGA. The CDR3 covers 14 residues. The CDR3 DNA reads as TGTGCCAGCAGCCTACTAGCGGGAGGGCCCGTCAGCTATTTT. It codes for CASSLLAGGPVSYF.

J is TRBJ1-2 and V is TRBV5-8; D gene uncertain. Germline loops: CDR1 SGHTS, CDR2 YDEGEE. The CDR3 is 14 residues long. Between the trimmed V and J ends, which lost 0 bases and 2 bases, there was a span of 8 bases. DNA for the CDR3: TGTGCCAGCAGCTTGGTGGCGGAAAACTATGGCTACACCTTC. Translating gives CASSLVAENYGYTF.

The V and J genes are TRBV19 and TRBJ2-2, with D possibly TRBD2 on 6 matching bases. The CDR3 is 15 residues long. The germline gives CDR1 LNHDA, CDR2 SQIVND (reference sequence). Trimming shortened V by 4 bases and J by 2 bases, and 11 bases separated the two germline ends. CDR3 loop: CASSTAGPNTGELFF. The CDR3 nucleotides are TGTGCCAGTAGTACTGCGGGACCAAACACCGGGGAGCTGTTTTTT.

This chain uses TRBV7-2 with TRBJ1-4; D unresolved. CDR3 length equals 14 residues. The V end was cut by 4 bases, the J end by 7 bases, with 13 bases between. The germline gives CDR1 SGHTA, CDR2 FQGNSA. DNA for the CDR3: TGTGCCAGCAGCTACGGGATTCGACCTGAAAAACTGTTTTTT. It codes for CASSYGIRPEKLFF.

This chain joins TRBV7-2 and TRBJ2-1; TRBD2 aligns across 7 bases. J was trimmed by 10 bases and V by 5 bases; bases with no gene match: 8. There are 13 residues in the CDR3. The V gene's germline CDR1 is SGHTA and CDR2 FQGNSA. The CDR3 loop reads CASSLMLAAEQFF. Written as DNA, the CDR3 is TGTGCCAGCAGCCTAATGCTAGCGGCCGAGCAGTTCTTC.

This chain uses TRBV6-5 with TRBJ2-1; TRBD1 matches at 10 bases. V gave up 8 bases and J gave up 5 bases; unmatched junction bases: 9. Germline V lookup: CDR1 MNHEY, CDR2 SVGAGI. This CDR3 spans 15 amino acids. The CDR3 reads CASQLGTGVHNEQFF. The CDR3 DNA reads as TGTGCCAGCCAACTGGGGACAGGGGTCCACAATGAGCAGTTCTTC.

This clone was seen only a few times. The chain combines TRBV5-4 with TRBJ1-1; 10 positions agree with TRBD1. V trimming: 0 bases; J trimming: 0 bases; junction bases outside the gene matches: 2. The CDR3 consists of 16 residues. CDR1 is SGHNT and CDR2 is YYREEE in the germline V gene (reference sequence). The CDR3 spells CASSLAGQGMNTEAFF. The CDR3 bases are TGTGCCAGCAGCTTGGCGGGACAGGGGATGAACACTGAAGCTTTCTTT.

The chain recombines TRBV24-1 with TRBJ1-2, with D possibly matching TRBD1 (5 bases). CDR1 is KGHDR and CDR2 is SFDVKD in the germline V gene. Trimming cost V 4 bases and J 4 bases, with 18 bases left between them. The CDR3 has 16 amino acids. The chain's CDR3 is CATSDSGTAEGYGYTF. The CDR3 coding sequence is TGTGCCACCAGTGACTCCGGGACTGCTGAGGGCTATGGCTACACCTTC.

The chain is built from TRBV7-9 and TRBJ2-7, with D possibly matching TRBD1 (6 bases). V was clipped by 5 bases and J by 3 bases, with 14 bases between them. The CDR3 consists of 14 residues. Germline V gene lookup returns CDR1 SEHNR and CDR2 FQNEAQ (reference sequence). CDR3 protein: CASSRIDRFYEQYF. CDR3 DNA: TGTGCCAGCAGCCGTATCGACAGGTTCTACGAGCAGTACTTC.

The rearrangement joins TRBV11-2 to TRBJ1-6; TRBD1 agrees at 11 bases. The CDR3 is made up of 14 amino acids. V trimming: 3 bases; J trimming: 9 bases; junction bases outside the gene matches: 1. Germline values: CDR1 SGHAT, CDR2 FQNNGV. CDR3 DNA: TGTGCCAGCAGCTTCGGACAGGGGGCTTCACCCCTCCACTTT. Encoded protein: CASSFGQGASPLHF. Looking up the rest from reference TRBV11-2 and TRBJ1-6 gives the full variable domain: EAGVAQSPRYKIIEKRQSVAFWCNPISGHATLYWYQQILGQGPKLLIQFQNNGVVDDSQLPKDRFSAERLKGVDSTLKIQPAKLEDSAVYLCASSFGQGASPLHFGNGTRLTVT.

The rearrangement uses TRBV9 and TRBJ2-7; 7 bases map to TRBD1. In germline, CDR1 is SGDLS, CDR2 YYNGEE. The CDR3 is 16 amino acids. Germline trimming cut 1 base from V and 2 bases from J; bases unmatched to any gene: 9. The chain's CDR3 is CASSVSTGTDTYEQYF. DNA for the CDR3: TGTGCCAGCAGCGTATCAACCGGGACAGATACCTACGAGCAGTACTTC.

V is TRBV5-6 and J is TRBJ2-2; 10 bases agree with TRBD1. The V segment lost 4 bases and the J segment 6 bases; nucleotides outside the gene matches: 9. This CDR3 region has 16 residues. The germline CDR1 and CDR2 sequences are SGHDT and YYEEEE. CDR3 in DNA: TGTGCCAGCAGCCAATTGACAGGGGGCCTAGCCGGGGAGCTGTTTTTT. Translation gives CASSQLTGGLAGELFF.

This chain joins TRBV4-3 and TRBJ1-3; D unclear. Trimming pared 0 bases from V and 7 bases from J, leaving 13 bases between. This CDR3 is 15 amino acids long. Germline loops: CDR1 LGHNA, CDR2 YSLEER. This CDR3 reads CASSQDWSRGNTIYF. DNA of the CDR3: TGCGCCAGCAGCCAAGATTGGAGTAGAGGGAACACCATATATTTT.

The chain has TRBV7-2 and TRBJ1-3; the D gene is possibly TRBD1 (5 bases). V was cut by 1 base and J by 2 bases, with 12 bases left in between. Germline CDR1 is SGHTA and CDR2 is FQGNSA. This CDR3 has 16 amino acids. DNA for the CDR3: TGTGCCAGCAGCTTAGTCCAGGGAGGAACTGGAAACACCATATATTTT. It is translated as CASSLVQGGTGNTIYF.

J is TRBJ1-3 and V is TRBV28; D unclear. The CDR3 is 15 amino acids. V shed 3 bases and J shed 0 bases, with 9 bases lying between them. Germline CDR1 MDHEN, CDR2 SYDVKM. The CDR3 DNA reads TGTGCCAGCAGTTTCGCAAGAGTCTCTGGAAACACCATATATTTT. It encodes CASSFARVSGNTIYF.

CDR3 bases: TGTGCCAGCAGTTCGGGACTAGCCTACTCTGGGGCCAACGTCCTGACTTTC. It specifies CASSSGLAYSGANVLTF. The chain combines TRBV6-2 or TRBV6-3 with TRBJ2-6, with 9 bases identical to TRBD2. V lost 4 bases to trimming and J lost 0 bases; unmatched junction nucleotides: 4. The CDR3 covers 17 residues. The germline V gene has CDR1 MNHEY and CDR2 SVGEGT.

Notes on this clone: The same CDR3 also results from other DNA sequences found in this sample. The CDR3 region is CASSSYRPSGGPSTDTQYF. The DNA for the CDR3 is TGTGCCAGCAGCTCCTACCGGCCTAGCGGGGGACCTAGCACAGATACGCAGTATTTT. The chain recombines TRBV21-1 with TRBJ2-3; TRBD2, the table's D call, lacks a check against the DNA. TRBV21-1 is flagged as a pseudogene. The CDR3 runs to 19 residues.